This T cell receptor beta chain stems from a study of blood T cell repertoires in COVID-19. Study at large: Some COVID-19 samples were acute and others convalescent; all came from the United States, Italy and Spain. PBMCs, B-cell-depleted T cells, or T cells provided the cDNA or gDNA that made up the material.

The CDR3 contains 14 residues. With 4 bases removed from V and 5 bases from J, the gap between germline ends came to 12 bases. Germline V lookup: CDR1 MDHEN, CDR2 SYDVKM. Profiled with immunoSEQ multiplex PCR; TCRdb holds only in-frame clones, not every one. This table has fewer than 110,000 clones, approximately 92% appearing once. The chain employs TRBV28 and TRBJ1-5; tentative D call: TRBD1 (6 bases). The receptor comes from a man in his fifties or sixties with active COVID-19. Sample: peripheral blood. CDR3 in amino acids: CASSSTGTYQPQHF. CDR3 nucleotides: TGTGCCAGCAGTTCCACAGGGACCTATCAGCCCCAGCATTTT. Complete variable domain (other parts from reference TRBV28 and TRBJ1-5): DVKVTQSSRYLVKRTGEKVFLECVQDMDHENMFWYRQDPGLGLRLIYFSYDVKMKEKGDIPEGYSVSREKKERFSLILESASTNQTSMYLCASSSTGTYQPQHFGDGTRLSIL.